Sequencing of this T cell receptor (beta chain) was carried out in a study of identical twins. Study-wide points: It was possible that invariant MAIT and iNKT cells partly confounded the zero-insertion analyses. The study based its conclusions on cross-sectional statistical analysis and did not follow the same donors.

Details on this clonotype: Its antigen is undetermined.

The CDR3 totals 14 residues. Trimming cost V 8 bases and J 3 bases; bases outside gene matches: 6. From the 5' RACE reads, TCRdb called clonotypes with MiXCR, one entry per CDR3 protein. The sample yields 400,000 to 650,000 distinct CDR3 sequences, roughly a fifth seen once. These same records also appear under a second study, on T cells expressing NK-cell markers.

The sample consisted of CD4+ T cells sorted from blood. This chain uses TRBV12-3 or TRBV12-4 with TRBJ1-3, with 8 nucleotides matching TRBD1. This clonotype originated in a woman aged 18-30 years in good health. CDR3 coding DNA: TGTGCCAGCTGGGACAGGCAGGGTGGAAACACCATATATTTT. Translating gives CASWDRQGGNTIYF.